This T cell receptor (beta chain) comes out of a study of shared clonotypes between healthy human individuals. For this clone: Its specificity is unknown.

The donor cohort consisted entirely of Caucasian adults residing in Nashville, Tennessee. The germline CDR1 and CDR2 sequences are SGHTA and FQGTGA. The V gene lost 2 bases and the J gene lost 7 bases, with 6 bases spanning the gap. The CDR3 runs 12 residues. Generated by immunoSEQ multiplex PCR, the TCRdb table keeps only in-frame clones and is missing some. The sample shows about 480,000 clones, around 79% of them seen only once. Study-level results: Investigators expected sequencing depth to affect clonotype sharing among donors.

The sequenced sample was PBMCs. This clonotype originated in a woman in her forties in good health. Some clones in this sample may be carry-over from other donors' samples. The V call is TRBV7-3, the J call TRBJ2-1; D gene unclear. The CDR3 spells CASSLGQNEQFF. The CDR3, as DNA: TGTGCCAGCAGCTTAGGCCAGAATGAGCAGTTCTTC.